The next 28 T cell receptor beta chains were all read from a single sample in a study of cytomegalovirus exposure and HLA in healthy donors. Primers for the PCR totalled 60 Vbeta and 13 Jbeta. Some clones are missing from TCRdb's copy, which holds only in-frame ones; the method was immunoSEQ multiplex PCR. The sample lists about 63,000 clones, 73% seen once, with approximately 5.5% in the top ten. The sample was PBMCs. All receptors come from a man aged 50-59 years in good health and CMV-seronegative.

The chain combines TRBV5-6 with TRBJ1-2, with D possibly being TRBD1 (5 bases). Trimming left V 0 bases short and J 8 bases short, with 17 bases between. The germline V gene has CDR1 SGHDT and CDR2 YYEEEE. This CDR3 region has 15 residues. The CDR3 DNA follows: TGTGCCAGCAGCTTGGAAAGAAGGGCAGGGTACGGCTACACCTTC. Residues: CASSLERRAGYGYTF.

The rearrangement uses TRBV2 and TRBJ1-6; D is ambiguous. Deletions cut 7 bases from V and 9 bases from J, with 19 bases between. CDR1 is SNHLY, CDR2 FYNNEI, per germline. The length of the CDR3 is 15 residues. CDR3 coding DNA: TGTGCCAGCACCGACGGGCGGGGTGGATCTTCACCCCTCCACTTT. Amino acids: CASTDGRGGSSPLHF.

There are a few counts of this clone. V is TRBV6-1 and J is TRBJ1-2; no reliable D call. The V and J ends lost 5 bases and 4 bases respectively, with 2 bases between them. Germline V gives CDR1 MNHNS, CDR2 SASEGT. This CDR3 is 10 amino acids long. For the CDR3, the DNA is TGTGCCAGCAGTCTCTATGGCTACACCTTC. Translation: CASSLYGYTF.

The V call is TRBV5-1, the J call TRBJ2-7; D unclear. The CDR3 runs to 11 residues. Trimming took off 4 bases at V and 7 bases at J, with 9 bases between the two ends. The V gene's germline CDR1 is SGHRS and CDR2 YFSETQ. The CDR3 DNA sequence: TGCGCCAGCAGCCTCCGTAGTGAGCAGTACTTC. Protein: CASSLRSEQYF.

To note about this clone: The junction does not match germline at one end; this may be a read error. The chain carries TRBV7-7 and TRBJ1-6; 8 bases are shared with TRBD1. This CDR3 has 16 residues. Germline V CDR1 and CDR2: SSHAT, FNYEAQ (reference sequence). The CDR3, as DNA: TGTGCTAGCAGCTTGGTAGGGACAGGTCCCGATTCACCCCTCCACTTT. Protein product: CASSLVGTGPDSPLHF.

The chain employs TRBV7-9 and TRBJ2-3, with 7 bases lining up with TRBD2. V dropped 3 bases and J dropped 1; count of bases not matched to a gene: 16. CDR1 SEHNR and CDR2 FQNEAQ come from the germline V gene (reference sequence). This CDR3 comprises 19 residues. In DNA, the CDR3 is TGTGCCAGCAGCTTTTATAGTTTTAAGCGGGAATTTCGCACAGATACGCAGTATTTT. This codes for CASSFYSFKREFRTDTQYF. Full variable domain (rest looked up from reference TRBV7-9 and TRBJ2-3): DTGVSQNPRHKITKRGQNVTFRCDPISEHNRLYWYRQTLGQGPEFLTYFQNEAQLEKSRLLSDRFSAERPKGSFSTLEIQRTEQGDSAMYLCASSFYSFKREFRTDTQYFGPGTRLTVL.

The chain carries TRBV7-2 and TRBJ2-7; D remains unclear. Trimming removed 5 bases from V and 2 bases from J, with 16 bases in between. The CDR3 length is 15 residues. Germline V lookup: CDR1 SGHTA, CDR2 FQGNSA. The CDR3 sequence: CASSPSVALTYEQYF. The CDR3 DNA reads as TGTGCCAGCAGCCCGAGCGTAGCACTGACCTACGAGCAGTACTTC. The full variable domain, in which reference TRBV7-2 and TRBJ2-7 provide the parts outside the CDR3, is GAGVSQSPSNKVTEKGKDVELRCDPISGHTALYWYRQSLGQGLEFLIYFQGNSAPDKSGLPSDRFSAERTGGSVSTLTIQRTQQEDSAVYLCASSPSVALTYEQYFGPGTRLTVT.

The rearrangement joins TRBV11-1 to TRBJ1-3; D possibly corresponds to TRBD1 (6 bases). Germline V gene lookup returns CDR1 SGHAT and CDR2 FQDESV (reference sequence). The CDR3 sequence is 14 residues long. V was clipped by 0 bases and J by 7 bases, with 10 bases between them. CDR3 nucleotides: TGTGCCAGCAGCTTAGCAGGGGGTGGTAACACCATATATTTT. Translation: CASSLAGGGNTIYF.

This chain uses TRBV2 with TRBJ2-5, with 10 bases matching TRBD2. V lost 7 bases, J lost 5 bases, and 10 bases stayed unmatched. Germline lookup yields CDR1 SNHLY and CDR2 FYNNEI. The CDR3 extends over 15 amino acids. CDR3: CASNLVGTSAETQYF. The CDR3 DNA reads as TGTGCCAGCAACCTGGTGGGGACTAGCGCGGAGACCCAGTACTTC.

This clone has a handful of counts. This chain joins TRBV5-3 and TRBJ1-5; D may be TRBD1 (5 bases). TRBV5-3 is noted as an ORF with a role that remains uncertain. This CDR3 is 16 amino acids long. Trimming cost V 1 base and J 4 bases, with 15 bases left between them. The CDR3 is CARSLHPCAGNQPQHF. The CDR3 region has the DNA TGTGCCAGAAGCTTGCACCCCTGCGCAGGGAATCAGCCCCAGCATTTT.

V usage is TRBV18 and J usage is TRBJ2-7, with a possible D match to TRBD1 (6 bases). The length of the CDR3 is 14 residues. CDR1 and CDR2 (germline): KGHSH, LQKENI. Between the trimmed V and J ends, which lost 4 bases and 3 bases, there was a span of 13 bases. CDR3 nucleotides: TGTGCCAGCTCACACACGGCAGGGGACTACGAGCAGTACTTC. Protein product: CASSHTAGDYEQYF.

The chain couples TRBV5-4 to TRBJ1-2; 8 nucleotides agree with TRBD1. V shed 4 bases and J 7 bases; nucleotides not matched to a gene: 6. Per germline, CDR1 SGHNT and CDR2 YYREEE (reference sequence). CDR3 size: 13 residues. The CDR3 DNA sequence: TGTGCCAGCAGCCCGGACAGGGTTGGTGGCTACACCTTC. The encoded protein is CASSPDRVGGYTF.

The V gene is TRBV7-8, the J gene TRBJ2-5; tentative D call: TRBD2 (5 bases). The CDR3 extends over 18 amino acids. V was pared by 2 bases and J by 5 bases, with 24 bases between. The V gene's germline CDR1 is SGHVS and CDR2 FQNEAQ. As DNA, the CDR3 is TGTGCCAGCAGCTTATCATCGGTATCCGGCGGGCTTGGGGAGACCCAGTACTTC. It translates to CASSLSSVSGGLGETQYF.

In DNA, the CDR3 is TGTGCCAGCTCCGAGGCGACAGTTAGTCAGCCCCAGCATTTT. Translating gives CASSEATVSQPQHF. The gene calls are TRBV18 and TRBJ1-5; possible D gene TRBD1, 5 bases. Trimming took 6 bases from V and 6 from J, leaving 15 bases between them. This CDR3 spans 14 amino acids. Germline V gene data show CDR1 as KGHSH and CDR2 as LQKENI.

This clone appeared once. The chain carries TRBV4-1 and TRBJ2-4, with TRBD1 as a possible D gene (7 bases). This CDR3 comprises 18 residues. Germline values: CDR1 MGHRA, CDR2 YSYEKL. V was trimmed by 0 bases and J by 9 bases, leaving 24 bases between them. The DNA of the CDR3 is TGCGCCAGCAGCCAAGAATGGACTAAGGCAGGGGGTGTAAGCATTCAGTACTTC. Amino acid sequence: CASSQEWTKAGGVSIQYF.

The DNA of the CDR3 is TGTGCCTGGGGGTCTAGCGGGGGGGCCGGTGAGCAGTTCTTC. This codes for CAWGSSGGAGEQFF. This sequence joins TRBV30 and TRBJ2-1; TRBD2 aligns across 12 bases. The germline gives CDR1 GTSNPN, CDR2 SVGIG (reference sequence). Germline trimming cut 5 bases from V and 9 bases from J; bases unmatched to any gene: 8. The CDR3 is made up of 14 amino acids.

DNA for the CDR3: TGCAGCGTGGCCGGACAGGATCAACCTGTTCACTATGGCTACACCTTC. This codes for CSVAGQDQPVHYGYTF. The V call is TRBV29-1, the J call TRBJ1-2, with 7 bases lining up with TRBD1. From germline, CDR1 is SQVTM and CDR2 ANQGSEA. With V trimmed by 6 bases and J by 3 bases, 16 bases remained unmatched. The CDR3 spans 16 residues.

This clone was observed a handful of times. The chain uses TRBV5-1 and TRBJ2-2, with D tentatively TRBD1 (7 bases). The CDR3 loop spans 15 amino acids. The V end lost 1 base, the J end lost 6 bases, and 13 bases lay between the germline ends. Germline V lookup: CDR1 SGHRS, CDR2 YFSETQ. As DNA, the CDR3 is TGCGCCAGCAGCTTGCCAGGGGGGTATGCCGGGGAGCTGTTTTTT. It codes for CASSLPGGYAGELFF.

This clone was recorded a few times. At one end, the junction sequence differs from germline, possibly due to a read error. This chain uses TRBV7-7 with TRBJ2-3, with D possibly matching TRBD1 (6 bases). This CDR3 spans 15 amino acids. Germline lookup yields CDR1 SSHAT and CDR2 FNYEAQ (reference sequence). The CDR3 protein is CASSLMDRDTDTQYF. Here the CDR3 DNA reads TGTGCTAGCAGCTTGATGGACAGAGACACAGATACGCAGTATTTT.

The chain recombines TRBV4-1 with TRBJ2-3; D is perhaps TRBD2 (5 bases). The CDR3 is made up of 15 amino acids. Between the trimmed V and J ends, which lost 0 bases and 2 bases, there was a span of 9 bases. Germline V gives CDR1 MGHRA, CDR2 YSYEKL. Here the CDR3 reads CASSQDRGFTDTQYF. In DNA form, the CDR3 reads TGCGCCAGCAGCCAAGATCGGGGATTCACAGATACGCAGTATTTT.

The rearrangement joins TRBV10-3 to TRBJ2-5, with D possibly being TRBD1 (5 bases). V gave up 4 bases and J gave up 6 bases, with 12 bases separating them. The CDR3 consists of 13 residues. Germline V lookup: CDR1 ENHRY, CDR2 SYGVKD. The DNA of the CDR3 is TGTGCCATCAGTGGGGGCCCTGATAAGACCCAGTACTTC. This encodes CAISGGPDKTQYF.

The V gene is TRBV5-1, the J gene TRBJ2-7, with 9 positions matching TRBD1. The CDR3 spans 14 residues. Germline CDR1 is SGHRS and CDR2 is YFSETQ. J was trimmed by 4 bases and V by 2 bases; bases with no gene match: 4. The CDR3 nucleotides are TGCGCCAGCAGCTTTGGGGACAGGGAGTACGAGCAGTACTTC. Its translation is CASSFGDREYEQYF.

The chain has TRBV9 and TRBJ2-7; 9 nucleotides agree with TRBD2. With 0 bases clipped from V and 4 bases from J, the junction kept 5 bases outside the gene matches. The CDR3 spans 15 residues. Germline CDR1 reads SGDLS; CDR2 reads YYNGEE. CDR3: CASSVEGSGGYEQYF. Written as DNA, the CDR3 is TGTGCCAGCAGCGTAGAGGGTAGCGGGGGATACGAGCAGTACTTC.

The chain uses TRBV18 and TRBJ2-4; D is unresolved. The CDR3 is made up of 13 amino acids. The germline gives CDR1 KGHSH, CDR2 LQKENI. Between the trimmed V and J ends, which lost 5 bases and 0 bases, there was a span of 5 bases. The CDR3 region has the DNA TGTGCCAGCTCAGACTTAGCCAAAAACATTCAGTACTTC. Translation gives CASSDLAKNIQYF.

This chain joins TRBV28 and TRBJ2-7; a weak D match, TRBD1 (6 bases). CDR1 is MDHEN and CDR2 is SYDVKM in the germline V gene. Trimming removed 7 bases at V and 7 bases at J, with 17 bases between. The CDR3 runs 13 residues. The CDR3 DNA follows: TGTGCCAGCATGAGAGGGGGTGCGTGGGAGCAGTACTTC. This encodes CASMRGGAWEQYF.

This clone has more than one count but fewer than ten. The chain recombines TRBV23-1 with TRBJ1-2; maybe TRBD1 (6 bases). TRBV23-1 is reported as an ORF; its role is uncertain. Trimming removed 0 bases from V and 2 bases from J, with 7 bases in between. The CDR3 is 14 residues long. CDR3 nucleotide sequence: TGCGCCAGCAGTCAATCAGGGACAAACTATGGCTACACCTTC. It encodes CASSQSGTNYGYTF.

This chain joins TRBV5-5 and TRBJ2-1; TRBD2 agrees at 12 bases. This CDR3 spans 15 amino acids. The V and J ends lost 3 bases and 2 bases, in that order; junction bases with no gene match: 0. Germline assignment: CDR1 SGHKS and CDR2 YYEKEE (reference sequence). CDR3 bases: TGTGCCAGCAGCTCTAGCGGGGGGGCCTACAATGAGCAGTTCTTC. The encoded protein is CASSSSGGAYNEQFF.

This chain connects TRBV9 to TRBJ1-5; unclear D gene. CDR1 and CDR2 (germline): SGDLS, YYNGEE. V was clipped by 4 bases and J by 2 bases, with 19 bases between them. The CDR3 covers 17 residues. The CDR3 DNA is TGTGCCAGCAGCCCCTCCTACCGGGTTACGGGCAATCAGCCCCAGCATTTT. Translating gives CASSPSYRVTGNQPQHF.